This TCR beta chain was captured in a study of blood T cell repertoires in COVID-19. The table came from immunoSEQ multiplex PCR; TCRdb's copy has only in-frame clones and leaves some out. The repertoire holds fewer than 250,000 clones, approximately 84% seen once, with about 7.3% in the top ten. In germline, CDR1 is SQVTM, CDR2 ANQGSEA. Losses at the gene ends were 5 bases for V and 4 bases for J; bases not matched to a gene: 5. This CDR3 contains 15 residues. The receptor was derived from a woman aged 50 to 60 with active or convalescent COVID-19. Sequencing was carried out using peripheral blood. The genes are TRBV29-1 and TRBJ2-3, with 14 bases that match TRBD2. The DNA for the CDR3 is TGCAGCGTTCGACTAGCGGGGGGGCCTTCAGATACGCAGTATTTT. It codes for CSVRLAGGPSDTQYF.